This paragraph covers one T cell receptor (beta chain) sequence. Trimming removed 4 bases at V and 2 bases at J, with 15 bases between. Germline V gene sequence: CDR1 MGHRA, CDR2 YSYEKL. The CDR3 totals 15 residues. Only in-frame clones appear in the TCRdb table, and some are missing; sequencing was by immunoSEQ multiplex PCR. This sample has roughly 76,000 clones, with around 80% found just once. These data belong to a study of blood T cell repertoires in COVID-19. Study details: PBMCs, B-cell-depleted T cells, or T cells were the source of the cDNA or gDNA that made up the material.

The sequence came from an older woman with acute or convalescent COVID-19. The sequenced material came from peripheral blood. The rearrangement links TRBV4-1 to TRBJ2-7; tentatively, D is TRBD2 (6 bases). CDR3 nucleotides: TGCGCCAGCAGCCCGCGGGACTCTGATCCCTACGAGCAGTACTTC. Its protein product is CASSPRDSDPYEQYF.